This section outlines one T cell receptor beta chain sequence together with its context. This record belongs to a study of blood T cells in healthy people across ages. The CDR3 is made up of 14 amino acids. V gave up 5 bases and J gave up 4 bases, with 14 bases separating them. With a J-beta primer mix and a sample-barcoded 5' primer, a second PCR ran about 7 to 12 cycles. TCRdb used MiXCR to reprocess the 5' RACE reads, holding one entry per CDR3 protein. The sample consists of 1.5 million to 2 million distinct CDR3 sequences, almost 35% of them appearing once. Each donor's blood draw was 8.5 to 10 milliliters of peripheral blood.

The chain uses TRBV12-3 or TRBV12-4 and TRBJ1-2, with a possible D match to TRBD1 (6 bases). Sample: blood. This sequence originates from a woman under 40 in good health. In nucleotides, the CDR3 is TGTGCCAGCAGTGCAGGGGTACTGGGCTATGGCTACACCTTC. Translating gives CASSAGVLGYGYTF.